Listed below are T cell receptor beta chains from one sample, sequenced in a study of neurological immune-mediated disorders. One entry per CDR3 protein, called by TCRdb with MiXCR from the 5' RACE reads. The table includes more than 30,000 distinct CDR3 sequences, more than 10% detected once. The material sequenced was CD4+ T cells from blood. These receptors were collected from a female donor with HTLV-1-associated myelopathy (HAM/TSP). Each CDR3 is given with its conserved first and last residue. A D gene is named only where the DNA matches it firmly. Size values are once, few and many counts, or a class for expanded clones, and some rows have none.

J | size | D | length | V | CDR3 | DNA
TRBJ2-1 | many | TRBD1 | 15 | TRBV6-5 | CASSYSIKGAHEQFF | TGTGCCAGCAGTTACTCGATAAAGGGGGCGCATGAGCAGTTCTTC
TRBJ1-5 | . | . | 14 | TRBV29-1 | CSVGGDGGDQPQHF | TGCAGCGTTGGAGGGGACGGAGGAGATCAGCCCCAGCATTTT
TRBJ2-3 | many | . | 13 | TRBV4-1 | CASSPIGTDTQYF | TGCGCCAGCAGCCCCATCGGGACAGATACGCAGTATTTT
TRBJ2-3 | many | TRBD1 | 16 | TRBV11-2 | CASSFGYRGALDTQYF | TGTGCCAGCAGCTTTGGTTACAGGGGAGCTTTAGATACGCAGTATTTT
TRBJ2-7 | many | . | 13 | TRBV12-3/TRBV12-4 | CASSLNTAYEQYF | TGTGCCAGCAGTTTAAACACCGCCTACGAGCAGTACTTC
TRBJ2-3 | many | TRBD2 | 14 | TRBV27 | CASSLAGGWDTQYF | TGTGCCAGCAGCCTAGCGGGAGGGTGGGATACGCAGTATTTT
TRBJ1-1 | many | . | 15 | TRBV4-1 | CASSQVRARGTEAFF | TGCGCCAGCAGCCAAGTCAGGGCCCGAGGGACTGAAGCTTTCTTT
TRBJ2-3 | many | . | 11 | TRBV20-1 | CSAEIPDTQYF | TGCAGTGCTGAAATCCCCGATACGCAGTATTTT
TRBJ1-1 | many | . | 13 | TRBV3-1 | CASSSTSGTEAFF | .
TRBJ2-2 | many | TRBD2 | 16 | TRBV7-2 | CASSPRTSGGSGELFF | TGTGCCAGCAGCCCCCGAACTAGCGGGGGGTCTGGGGAGCTGTTTTTT
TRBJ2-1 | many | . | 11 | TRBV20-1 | CSAEVVNEQFF | TGCAGTGCCGAAGTGGTCAATGAGCAGTTCTTC
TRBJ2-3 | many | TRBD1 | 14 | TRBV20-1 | CSATGTVSTDTQYF | TGCAGTGCCACCGGGACAGTAAGCACAGATACGCAGTATTTT
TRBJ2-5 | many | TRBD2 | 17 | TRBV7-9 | CASSQGTSGGPGETQYF | TGTGCCAGCAGCCAAGGGACTAGCGGGGGGCCGGGAGAGACCCAGTACTTC
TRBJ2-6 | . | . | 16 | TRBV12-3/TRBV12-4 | CASSISSQSGANVLTF | TGTGCCAGCAGTATCTCCAGTCAATCTGGGGCCAACGTCCTGACTTTC
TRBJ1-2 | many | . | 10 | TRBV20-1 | CSAVEGGYTF | TGCAGTGCGGTAGAAGGGGGCTACACCTTC
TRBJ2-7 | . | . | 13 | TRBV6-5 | CTSDHGSRDEQYF | TGTACCAGCGACCACGGGTCCCGCGACGAGCAGTACTTC
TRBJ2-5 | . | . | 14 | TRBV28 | CVSREKPSLETQYF | TGTGTCAGCAGGGAGAAGCCAAGCCTAGAGACCCAGTACTTC
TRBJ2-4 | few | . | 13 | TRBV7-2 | CASTPALGNIQYF | TGTGCCAGCACCCCCGCCCTCGGAAACATTCAGTACTTC
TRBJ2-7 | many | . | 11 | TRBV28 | CASSYIYEQYF | TGTGCCAGCAGTTATATCTACGAGCAGTACTTC
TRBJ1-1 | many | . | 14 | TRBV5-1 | CASSLEPRDTEAFF | TGCGCCAGCAGCTTGGAACCTCGGGACACTGAAGCTTTCTTT
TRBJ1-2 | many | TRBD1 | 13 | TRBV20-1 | CSARQGFGYGYTF | TGCAGTGCGAGACAGGGTTTCGGGTATGGCTACACCTTC
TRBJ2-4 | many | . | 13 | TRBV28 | CASNSGYKNIQYF | TGTGCCAGCAACTCAGGGTACAAAAACATTCAGTACTTC
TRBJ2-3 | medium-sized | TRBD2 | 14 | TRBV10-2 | CASRGLAGVDTQYF | TGCGCCAGCAGGGGACTAGCGGGAGTAGATACGCAGTATTTT
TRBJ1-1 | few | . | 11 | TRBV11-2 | CASTRDTEAFF | TGTGCCAGTACGAGAGACACTGAAGCTTTCTTT
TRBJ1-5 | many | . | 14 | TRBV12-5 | CASGPAVTEQPQHF | TGTGCTAGTGGTCCCGCGGTTACAGAACAGCCCCAGCATTTT
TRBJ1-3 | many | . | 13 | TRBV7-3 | CARFLINGNTIYF | TGTGCCAGATTTTTGATCAATGGAAACACCATATATTTT
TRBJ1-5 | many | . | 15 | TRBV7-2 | CASSLIGWGNQPQHF | TGTGCCAGCAGCTTAATCGGGTGGGGCAATCAGCCCCAGCATTTT
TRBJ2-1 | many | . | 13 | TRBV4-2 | CASSQGAGDEQFF | TGTGCCAGCAGCCAAGGGGCTGGGGATGAGCAGTTCTTC
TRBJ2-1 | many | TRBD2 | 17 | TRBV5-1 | CASSRLAGAAGGNEQFF | TGCGCCAGCAGCAGACTAGCGGGAGCCGCGGGAGGAAATGAGCAGTTCTTC
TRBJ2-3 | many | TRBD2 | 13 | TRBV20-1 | CSLAGGPTDTQYF | TGCAGCTTAGCGGGAGGGCCAACAGATACGCAGTATTTT
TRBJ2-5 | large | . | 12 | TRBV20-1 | CSASNREETQYF | TGCAGTGCTAGTAATAGGGAAGAGACCCAGTACTTC
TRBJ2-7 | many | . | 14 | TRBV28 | CASRPGGIPYEQYF | TGTGCCAGCAGACCCGGGGGCATACCCTACGAGCAGTACTTC
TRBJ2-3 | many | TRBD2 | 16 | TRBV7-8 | CASSFPPGGSRDTQYF | TGTGCCAGCAGCTTCCCTCCGGGAGGGTCCCGGGATACGCAGTATTTT
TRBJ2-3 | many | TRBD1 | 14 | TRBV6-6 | CASSTQGDTDTQYF | TGTGCCAGCAGTACCCAGGGGGATACAGATACGCAGTATTTT
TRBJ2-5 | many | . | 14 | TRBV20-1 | CSARREDLPETQYF | TGCAGTGCTAGGAGGGAAGACCTCCCGGAGACCCAGTACTTC
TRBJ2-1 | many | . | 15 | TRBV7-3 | CASSLLGAAYNEQFF | TGTGCCAGCAGCCTACTGGGAGCGGCGTACAATGAGCAGTTCTTC
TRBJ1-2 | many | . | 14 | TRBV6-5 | CASSDDRSGYGYTF | TGTGCCAGCAGCGACGACAGGAGTGGGTATGGCTACACCTTC
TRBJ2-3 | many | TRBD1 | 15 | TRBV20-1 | CSAPGTGLITDTQYF | TGCAGTGCGCCCGGGACAGGTCTGATCACAGATACGCAGTATTTT
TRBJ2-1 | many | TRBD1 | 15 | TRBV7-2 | CASSLGIHRGPEQFF | TGTGCCAGCAGCTTAGGGATTCACAGGGGCCCTGAGCAGTTCTTC
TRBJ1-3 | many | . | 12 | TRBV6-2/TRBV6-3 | CASSRTRNTIYF | TGTGCCAGCAGCCGTACCAGAAACACCATATATTTT
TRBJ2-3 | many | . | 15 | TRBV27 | CASAGLAVSTDTQYF | TGTGCCAGCGCGGGATTAGCGGTGAGCACAGATACGCAGTATTTT
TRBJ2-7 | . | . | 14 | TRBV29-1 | CSAVAPVRSYEQYF | TGCAGCGCTGTAGCGCCGGTGAGATCCTACGAGCAGTACTTC
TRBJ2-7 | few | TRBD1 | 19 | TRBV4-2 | CASSQEADRGLSLLYEQYF | TGTGCCAGCAGCCAAGAGGCCGACAGGGGCCTCTCCCTTCTTTACGAGCAGTACTTC
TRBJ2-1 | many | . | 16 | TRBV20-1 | CSARVEAGTWDNEQFF | TGCAGTGCTAGAGTTGAAGCCGGGACATGGGACAATGAGCAGTTCTTC
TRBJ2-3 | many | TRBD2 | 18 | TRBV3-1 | CASSKEGLAGSGDDTQYF | TGTGCCAGCAGCAAAGAGGGACTAGCGGGTTCGGGGGATGATACGCAGTATTTT
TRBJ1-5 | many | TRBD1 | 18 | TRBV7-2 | CASSLGGPGQGTWQPQHF | TGTGCCAGCAGCTTAGGGGGACCGGGACAGGGGACGTGGCAGCCCCAGCATTTT
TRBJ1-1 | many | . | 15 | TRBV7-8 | CASSLGAGVNTEAFF | TGTGCCAGCAGCTTAGGGGCAGGGGTGAACACTGAAGCTTTCTTT
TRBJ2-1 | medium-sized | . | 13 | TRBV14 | CASSLGRNNEQFF | TGTGCCAGCAGCCTAGGACGTAACAATGAGCAGTTCTTC
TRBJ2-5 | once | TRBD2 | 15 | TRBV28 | CASSFGGGARETQYF | TGTGCCAGCAGTTTTGGCGGGGGGGCGAGAGAGACCCAGTACTTC
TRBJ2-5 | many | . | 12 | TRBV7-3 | CASSFGGETQYF | TGTGCCAGCAGCTTTGGGGGAGAGACCCAGTACTTC
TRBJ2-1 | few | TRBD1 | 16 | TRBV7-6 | CASSLGRTGDYNEQFF | TGTGCCAGCAGCTTAGGGCGGACAGGGGACTACAATGAGCAGTTCTTC
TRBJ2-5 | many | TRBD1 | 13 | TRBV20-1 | CSAVGQAQETQYF | TGCAGTGCCGTGGGACAGGCCCAAGAGACCCAGTACTTC
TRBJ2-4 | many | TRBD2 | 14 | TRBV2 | CASSVSGRDLIQYF | TGTGCCAGCAGTGTTAGCGGGAGGGACCTTATTCAGTACTTC
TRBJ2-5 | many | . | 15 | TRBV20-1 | CSPQYGRGTGETQYF | TGCAGTCCCCAATATGGTAGGGGGACCGGGGAGACCCAGTACTTC
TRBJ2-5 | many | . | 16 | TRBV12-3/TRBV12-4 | CASSLLRQGYQETQYF | TGTGCCAGCAGTTTACTCCGGCAGGGGTACCAAGAGACCCAGTACTTC